The 20 T cell receptor beta chains below were found in one sample sequenced in a study of T cell repertoires in cytomegalovirus infection. Each CDR3 protein gets one entry after TCRdb re-called the reads with MiXCR. The table includes 350,000 to 450,000 distinct CDR3 sequences, 15% to 20% detected once. The sample consisted of PBMCs. These receptors were obtained from a human donor in good health (CMV status not recorded). Some clones in this sample may be carry-over from other donors' samples.

The genes are TRBV2 and TRBJ2-1; possibly TRBD2 for D (7 bases). CDR1 is SNHLY and CDR2 is FYNNEI in the germline V gene. This CDR3 comprises 15 residues. V lost 2 bases and J lost 3, with 11 bases in between. CDR3 DNA sequence: TGTGCCAGCAGTGAATGGGGGGGCTACTACAATGAGCAGTTCTTC. Encoded protein: CASSEWGGYYNEQFF. Variable domain in full (rest from reference TRBV2 and TRBJ2-1): EPEVTQTPSHQVTQMGQEVILRCVPISNHLYFYWYRQILGQKVEFLVSFYNNEISEKSEIFDDQFSVERPDGSNFTLKIRSTKLEDSAMYFCASSEWGGYYNEQFFGPGTRLTVL.

The chain carries TRBV20-1 and TRBJ1-6; 10 positions match TRBD1. CDR1 and CDR2 from the germline V gene are DFQATT and SNEGSKA (reference sequence). V dropped 3 bases and J dropped 7; count of bases not matched to a gene: 3. The CDR3 has 14 residues. The CDR3 here is CSARGTGVNSPLHF. The CDR3, as DNA: TGCAGTGCTAGGGGGACAGGGGTGAATTCACCCCTCCACTTT.

The sample holds many counts of this clonotype. The chain employs TRBV7-6 and TRBJ2-3, with a weak D call TRBD2 (7 bases). This CDR3 has 16 residues. Germline-derived CDR1 and CDR2 are SGHVS and FNYEAQ. V dropped 1 base and J dropped 8 bases, with 19 bases sitting between them. The CDR3 coding sequence is TGTGCCAGCAGCTTAGACTCCTCCGGGGGGCGCGTTACGCAGTATTTT. Residues: CASSLDSSGGRVTQYF.

Worth noting for this clonotype: The junction departs from the called germline gene at one end, perhaps through a read error. The chain links TRBV20-1 to TRBJ2-7; 8 bases fit TRBD2. This CDR3 is 14 amino acids long. The germline V gene encodes CDR1 DFQATT and CDR2 SNEGSKA (reference sequence). CDR3 sequence: CNARDSLAGYEQYF. CDR3 nucleotide sequence: TGCAATGCTAGAGATAGTTTAGCGGGGTACGAGCAGTACTTC.

The chain combines TRBV7-9 with TRBJ2-7; D remains unclear. This CDR3 comprises 14 residues. Trimming shortened V by 2 bases and J by 5 bases, and 13 bases separated the two germline ends. Germline V gene sequence: CDR1 SEHNR, CDR2 FQNEAQ (reference sequence). CDR3 nucleotide sequence: TGTGCCAGCAGCTTACATGGGCGCGGAAACGAGCAGTACTTC. Its translation is CASSLHGRGNEQYF.

The chain uses TRBV19 and TRBJ2-1; TRBD1 aligns across 8 bases. Germline trimming cut 3 bases from V and 7 bases from J; bases unmatched to any gene: 5. The CDR3 length is 14 residues. Germline CDR1 reads LNHDA; CDR2 reads SQIVND (reference sequence). The CDR3, as DNA: TGTGCCAGTAGTATCTGGCAGGGGGCGAATGAGCAGTTCTTC. Protein sequence: CASSIWQGANEQFF. Drawing the rest from reference TRBV19 and TRBJ2-1, the complete variable domain is DGGITQSPKYLFRKEGQNVTLSCEQNLNHDAMYWYRQDPGQGLRLIYYSQIVNDFQKGDIAEGYSVSREKKESFPLTVTSAQKNPTAFYLCASSIWQGANEQFFGPGTRLTVL.

The V call is TRBV6-5, the J call TRBJ2-7; the D gene is possibly TRBD1 (5 bases). Germline assignment: CDR1 MNHEY and CDR2 SVGAGI. There are 15 residues in the CDR3. Deletions cut 2 bases from V and 0 bases from J, with 11 bases between. DNA for the CDR3: TGTGCCAGCAGTTACGACAGTTCGAGCTCCTACGAGCAGTACTTC. Its translation: CASSYDSSSSYEQYF.

The CDR3 protein is CASSQVGRNLRLDGYTF. CDR3 sequence (DNA): TGTGCCAGCAGCCAAGTAGGCAGAAATCTCCGACTCGATGGCTACACCTTC. The chain combines TRBV4-2 with TRBJ1-2; D is unclear. The CDR3 covers 17 residues. Trimming took off 1 base at V and 6 bases at J, with 21 bases between the two ends. The germline V gene encodes CDR1 LGHNA and CDR2 YNFKEQ.

The genes are TRBV7-2 and TRBJ2-7, with TRBD2 as a possible D gene (6 bases). The length of the CDR3 is 16 residues. V lost 0 bases and J lost 2, with 14 bases in between. The germline V gene has CDR1 SGHTA and CDR2 FQGNSA. The CDR3 reads CASSLALPAGTYEQYF. The CDR3 DNA is TGTGCCAGCAGCTTAGCGCTACCGGCGGGAACCTACGAGCAGTACTTC.

This clonotype was counted ten times or more. The V gene is TRBV5-6, the J gene TRBJ1-1; 8 bases align to TRBD1. The CDR3 length is 15 residues. CDR1 is SGHDT, CDR2 YYEEEE, per germline. J gave up 3 bases and V 4 bases, and 8 bases lay outside the gene matches. This CDR3 is CASSQKSQGDTEAFF. In nucleotides, the CDR3 is TGTGCCAGCAGCCAGAAATCACAGGGGGACACTGAAGCTTTCTTT. Full variable domain (rest looked up from reference TRBV5-6 and TRBJ1-1): DAGVTQSPTHLIKTRGQQVTLRCSPKSGHDTVSWYQQALGQGPQFIFQYYEEEERQRGNFPDRFSGHQFPNYSSELNVNALLLGDSALYLCASSQKSQGDTEAFFGQGTRLTVV.

This clonotype has just a few counts. The chain's CDR3 is CASRGYGYTF. CDR3 coding DNA: TGTGCCAGCAGGGGTTATGGCTACACCTTC. This chain joins TRBV28 and TRBJ1-2, with no clear D. The CDR3 sequence is 10 residues long. The V gene's germline CDR1 is MDHEN and CDR2 SYDVKM. The ends were cut back, 6 bases at V and 5 bases at J, with 4 bases in the middle.

This clonotype has a count of ten or more. The chain joins TRBV7-8 to TRBJ1-1, with D possibly TRBD1 on 6 matching bases. V was pared by 7 bases and J by 1 base, with 13 bases between. Germline CDR1 SGHVS, CDR2 FQNEAQ. The CDR3 covers 14 residues. The CDR3 DNA reads as TGTGCCAGCACCCGAAGGGGGAAGAACACTGAAGCTTTCTTT. It encodes CASTRRGKNTEAFF.

This clonotype has a handful of counts. The J gene is TRBJ2-5, the V gene TRBV11-2; D is undetermined. The V end was cut by 2 bases, the J end by 6 bases, with 4 bases between. This CDR3 region has 11 residues. Germline V gene data show CDR1 as SGHAT and CDR2 as FQNNGV. The CDR3: CASSLSQTQYF. CDR3 nucleotides: TGTGCCAGCAGCTTATCCCAGACCCAGTACTTC. Using reference TRBV11-2 and TRBJ2-5 for the parts outside the CDR3, the full variable domain is EAGVAQSPRYKIIEKRQSVAFWCNPISGHATLYWYQQILGQGPKLLIQFQNNGVVDDSQLPKDRFSAERLKGVDSTLKIQPAKLEDSAVYLCASSLSQTQYFGPGTRLLVL.

The sample holds a few counts of this clonotype. The J gene is TRBJ1-2, the V gene TRBV6-1; D not certain. Germline loops: CDR1 MNHNS, CDR2 SASEGT. The CDR3 spans 13 residues. With 2 bases removed from V and 5 bases from J, the gap between germline ends came to 9 bases. In nucleotides, the CDR3 is TGTGCCAGCAGTGAATACGACCTTTATGGCTACACCTTC. Translated: CASSEYDLYGYTF.

This clonotype was observed at least ten times. The rearrangement uses TRBV7-2 and TRBJ2-7, with TRBD2 as a possible D gene (7 bases). Germline CDR1 SGHTA, CDR2 FQGNSA. The CDR3 spans 15 residues. V was shortened by 4 bases and J by 8 bases, with 21 bases between the two germline ends. The CDR3 loop is CASSSSAGGRMKQYF. The CDR3 DNA follows: TGTGCCAGCAGCTCCAGCGCCGGGGGGCGTATGAAGCAGTACTTC.

This chain joins TRBV7-2 and TRBJ2-5, with D possibly TRBD2 on 7 matching bases. This CDR3 has 18 residues. The V end lost 1 base, the J end lost 5 bases, and 23 bases lay between the germline ends. The V gene's germline CDR1 is SGHTA and CDR2 FQGNSA. In nucleotides, the CDR3 is TGTGCCAGCAGCTTAGTGGGGGGGGGGGCGCGGGGCTGGGAGACCCAGTACTTC. Translating it yields CASSLVGGGARGWETQYF.

This clonotype was observed many times. This chain links TRBV4-3 with TRBJ1-1; D gene ambiguous. Germline values: CDR1 LGHNA, CDR2 YSLEER. CDR3 length equals 15 residues. The V end was cut by 0 bases, the J end by 1 base, with 9 bases between. Here the CDR3 reads CASSQDVGRNTEAFF. The CDR3 DNA sequence: TGCGCCAGCAGCCAAGATGTTGGGCGGAACACTGAAGCTTTCTTT.

The rearrangement links TRBV7-9 to TRBJ2-3; TRBD2 aligns across 9 bases. The V and J ends lost 8 bases and 3 bases, in that order; junction bases with no gene match: 12. The CDR3 has 16 amino acids. Germline V gene lookup returns CDR1 SEHNR and CDR2 FQNEAQ (reference sequence). The CDR3 bases are TGTGCCAGCCTACAGGCCAGCGGGGGGCAAACAGATACGCAGTATTTT. This encodes CASLQASGGQTDTQYF.

This clonotype was detected a few times. The rearrangement uses TRBV12-3 or TRBV12-4 and TRBJ2-5; unclear D gene. Trimming took off 3 bases at V and 2 bases at J, with 10 bases between the two ends. The CDR3 runs 14 residues. This CDR3 is CASSFDMGQETQYF. DNA for the CDR3: TGTGCCAGCAGTTTCGACATGGGGCAAGAGACCCAGTACTTC.

The chain recombines TRBV20-1 with TRBJ1-3; D perhaps matches TRBD1 (5 bases). This CDR3 region has 15 residues. The germline V gene has CDR1 DFQATT and CDR2 SNEGSKA (reference sequence). The V end was cut by 6 bases, the J end by 3 bases, with 18 bases between. The CDR3 protein is CSATGAADLGNTIYF. Here the CDR3 DNA reads TGCAGTGCGACTGGGGCTGCAGACCTTGGAAACACCATATATTTT.